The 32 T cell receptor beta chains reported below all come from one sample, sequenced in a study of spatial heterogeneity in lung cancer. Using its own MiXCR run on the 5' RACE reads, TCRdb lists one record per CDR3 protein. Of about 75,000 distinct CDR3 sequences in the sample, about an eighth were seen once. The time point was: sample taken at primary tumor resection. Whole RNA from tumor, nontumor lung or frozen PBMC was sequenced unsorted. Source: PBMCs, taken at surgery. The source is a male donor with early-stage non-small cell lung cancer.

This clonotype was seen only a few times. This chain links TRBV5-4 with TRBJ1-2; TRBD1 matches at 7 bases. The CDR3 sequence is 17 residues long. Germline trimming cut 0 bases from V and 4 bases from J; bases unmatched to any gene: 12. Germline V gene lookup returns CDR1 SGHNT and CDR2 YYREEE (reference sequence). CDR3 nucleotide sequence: TGTGCCAGCAGCTTGGGGGGTGGACAGGCAGGCGTCTATGGCTACACCTTC. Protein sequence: CASSLGGGQAGVYGYTF.

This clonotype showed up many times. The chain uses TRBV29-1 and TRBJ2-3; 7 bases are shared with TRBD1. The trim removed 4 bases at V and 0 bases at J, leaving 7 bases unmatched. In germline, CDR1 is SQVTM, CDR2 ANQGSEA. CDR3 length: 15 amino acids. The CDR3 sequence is CSVALPGQSTDTQYF. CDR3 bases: TGCAGCGTTGCCCTTCCGGGACAGAGCACAGATACGCAGTATTTT.

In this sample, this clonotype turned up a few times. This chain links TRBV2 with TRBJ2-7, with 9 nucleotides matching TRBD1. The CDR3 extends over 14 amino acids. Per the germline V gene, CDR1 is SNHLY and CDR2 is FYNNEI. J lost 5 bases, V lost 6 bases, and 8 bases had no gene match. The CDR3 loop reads CASSPGTGWHEQYF. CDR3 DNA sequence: TGTGCCAGCAGCCCCGGGACAGGGTGGCACGAGCAGTACTTC.

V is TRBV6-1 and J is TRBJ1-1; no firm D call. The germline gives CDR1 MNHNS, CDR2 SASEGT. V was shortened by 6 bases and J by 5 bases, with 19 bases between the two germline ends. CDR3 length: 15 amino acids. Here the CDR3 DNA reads TGTGCCAGCAGGGCCGGGGATTCGGGGAGGACTGAAGCTTTCTTT. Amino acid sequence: CASRAGDSGRTEAFF.

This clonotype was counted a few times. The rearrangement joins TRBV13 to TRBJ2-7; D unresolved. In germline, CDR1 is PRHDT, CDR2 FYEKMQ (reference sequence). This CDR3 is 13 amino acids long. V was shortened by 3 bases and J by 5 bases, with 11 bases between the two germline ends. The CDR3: CASSLGSENEQYF. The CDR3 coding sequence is TGTGCCAGCAGCTTGGGGTCGGAGAACGAGCAGTACTTC.

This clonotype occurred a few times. This chain's CDR3 is CASSYSNRGQSETQYF. The CDR3 DNA sequence: TGTGCCAGCAGTTACTCGAACAGGGGGCAGTCGGAGACCCAGTACTTC. V gene TRBV6-2 or TRBV6-3 combines with J gene TRBJ2-5; the match to TRBD1 covers 9 bases. In germline, CDR1 is MNHEY, CDR2 SVGEGT. The CDR3 totals 16 residues. The J segment lost 5 bases and the V segment lost 0 bases, leaving 7 bases of the junction unmatched.

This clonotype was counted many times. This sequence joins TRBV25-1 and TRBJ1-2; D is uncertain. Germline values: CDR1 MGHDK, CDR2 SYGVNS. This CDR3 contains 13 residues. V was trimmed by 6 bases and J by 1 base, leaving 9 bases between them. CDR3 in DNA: TGTGCCAGCAGGTCCGAGATTAACTATGGCTACACCTTC. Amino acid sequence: CASRSEINYGYTF.

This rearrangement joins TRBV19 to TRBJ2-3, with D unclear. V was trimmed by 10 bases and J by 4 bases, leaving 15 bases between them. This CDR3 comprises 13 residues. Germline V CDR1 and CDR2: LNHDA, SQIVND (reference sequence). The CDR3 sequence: CATSPEAPDTQYF. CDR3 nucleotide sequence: TGTGCCACATCCCCCGAGGCACCAGATACGCAGTATTTT.

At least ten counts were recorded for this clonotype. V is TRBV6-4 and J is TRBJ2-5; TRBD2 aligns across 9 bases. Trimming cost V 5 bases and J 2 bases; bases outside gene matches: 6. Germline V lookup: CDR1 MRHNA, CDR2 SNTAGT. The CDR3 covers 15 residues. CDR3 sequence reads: CASSPVAGDQETQYF. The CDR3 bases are TGTGCCAGCAGTCCCGTAGCGGGAGATCAAGAGACCCAGTACTTC.

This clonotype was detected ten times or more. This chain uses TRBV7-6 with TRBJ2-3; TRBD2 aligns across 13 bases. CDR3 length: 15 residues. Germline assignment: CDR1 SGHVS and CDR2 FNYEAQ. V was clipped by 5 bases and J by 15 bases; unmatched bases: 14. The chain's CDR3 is CASSPRDDGTSGIYF. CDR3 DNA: TGTGCCAGCAGCCCGCGGGACGACGGGACTAGCGGGATTTATTTT.

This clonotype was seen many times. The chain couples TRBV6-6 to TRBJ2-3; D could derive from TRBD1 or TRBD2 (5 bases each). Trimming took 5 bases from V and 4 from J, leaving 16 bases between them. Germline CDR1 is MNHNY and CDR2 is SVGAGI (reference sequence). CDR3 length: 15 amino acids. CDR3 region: CASSGWDGRADTQYF. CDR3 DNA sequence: TGTGCCAGCAGTGGTTGGGACGGTCGGGCAGATACGCAGTATTTT.

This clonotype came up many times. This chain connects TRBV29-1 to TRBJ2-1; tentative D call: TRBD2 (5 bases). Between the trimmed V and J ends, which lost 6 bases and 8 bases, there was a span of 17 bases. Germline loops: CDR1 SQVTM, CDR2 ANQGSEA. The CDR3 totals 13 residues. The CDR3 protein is CSVVPSGIHEQFF. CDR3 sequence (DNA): TGCAGCGTAGTCCCTTCGGGAATACATGAGCAGTTCTTC.

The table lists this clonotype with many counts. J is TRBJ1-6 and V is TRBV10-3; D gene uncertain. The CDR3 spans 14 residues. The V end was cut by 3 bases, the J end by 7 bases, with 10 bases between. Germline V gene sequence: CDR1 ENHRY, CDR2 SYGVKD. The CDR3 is CAISDFSVNSPLHF. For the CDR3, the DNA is TGTGCCATCAGTGACTTTTCAGTCAATTCACCCCTCCACTTT.

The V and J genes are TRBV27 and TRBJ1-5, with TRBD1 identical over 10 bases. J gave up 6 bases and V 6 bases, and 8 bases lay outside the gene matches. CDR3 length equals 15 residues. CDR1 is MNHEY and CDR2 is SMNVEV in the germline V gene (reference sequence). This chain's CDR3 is CASRSTGGLGQPQHF. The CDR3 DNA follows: TGTGCCAGCAGGTCGACAGGGGGCCTCGGTCAGCCCCAGCATTTT.

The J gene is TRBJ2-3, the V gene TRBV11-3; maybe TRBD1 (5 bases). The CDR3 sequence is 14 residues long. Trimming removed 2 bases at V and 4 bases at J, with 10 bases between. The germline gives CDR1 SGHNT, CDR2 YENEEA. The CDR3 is CASSLSQGSDTQYF. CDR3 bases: TGTGCCAGCAGCTTATCGCAGGGTTCAGATACGCAGTATTTT.

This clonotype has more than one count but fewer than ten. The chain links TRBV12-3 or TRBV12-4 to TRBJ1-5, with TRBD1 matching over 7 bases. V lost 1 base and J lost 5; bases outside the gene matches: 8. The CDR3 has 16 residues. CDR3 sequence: CASSLEGTAGDQPQHF. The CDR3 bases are TGTGCCAGCAGTTTAGAGGGGACAGCGGGCGATCAGCCCCAGCATTTT.

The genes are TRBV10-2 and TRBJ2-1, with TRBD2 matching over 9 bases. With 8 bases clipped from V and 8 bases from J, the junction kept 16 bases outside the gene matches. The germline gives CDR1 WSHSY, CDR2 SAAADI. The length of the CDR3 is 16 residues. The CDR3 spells CASFTRREGPSYEQFF. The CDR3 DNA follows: TGCGCCAGCTTTACAAGGCGGGAGGGCCCTAGTTATGAGCAGTTCTTC.

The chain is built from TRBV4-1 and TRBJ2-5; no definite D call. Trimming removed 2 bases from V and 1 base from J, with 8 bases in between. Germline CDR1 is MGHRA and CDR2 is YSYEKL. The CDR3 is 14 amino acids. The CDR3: CASSQILGQETQYF. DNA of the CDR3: TGCGCCAGCAGCCAAATCCTGGGCCAAGAGACCCAGTACTTC.

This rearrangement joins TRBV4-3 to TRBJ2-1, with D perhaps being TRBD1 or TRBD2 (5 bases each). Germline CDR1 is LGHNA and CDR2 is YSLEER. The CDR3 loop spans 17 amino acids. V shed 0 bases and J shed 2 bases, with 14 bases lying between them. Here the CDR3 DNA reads TGCGCCAGCAGCCAAGATGGGGACGTTCTGGCCTACAATGAGCAGTTCTTC. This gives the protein CASSQDGDVLAYNEQFF.

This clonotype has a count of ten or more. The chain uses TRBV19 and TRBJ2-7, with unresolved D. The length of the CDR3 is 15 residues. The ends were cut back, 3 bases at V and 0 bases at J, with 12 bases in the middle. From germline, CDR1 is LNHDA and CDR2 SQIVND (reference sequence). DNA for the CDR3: TGTGCCAGTAGTATCCTTCCAGGCGCCTCCTACGAGCAGTACTTC. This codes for CASSILPGASYEQYF. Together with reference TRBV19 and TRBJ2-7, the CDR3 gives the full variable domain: DGGITQSPKYLFRKEGQNVTLSCEQNLNHDAMYWYRQDPGQGLRLIYYSQIVNDFQKGDIAEGYSVSREKKESFPLTVTSAQKNPTAFYLCASSILPGASYEQYFGPGTRLTVT.

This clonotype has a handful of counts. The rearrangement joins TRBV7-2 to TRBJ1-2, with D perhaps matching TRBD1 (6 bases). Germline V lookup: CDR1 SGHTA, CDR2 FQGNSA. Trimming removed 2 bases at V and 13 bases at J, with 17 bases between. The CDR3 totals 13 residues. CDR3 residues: CASSLNRDMPSTF. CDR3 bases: TGTGCCAGCAGCTTAAACCGGGACATGCCGAGCACCTTC.

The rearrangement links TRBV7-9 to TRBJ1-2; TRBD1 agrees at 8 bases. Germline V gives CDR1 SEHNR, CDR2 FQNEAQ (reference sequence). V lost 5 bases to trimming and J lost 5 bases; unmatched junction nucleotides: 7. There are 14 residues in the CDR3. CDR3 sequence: CASSRPTGAYGYTF. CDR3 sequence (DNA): TGTGCCAGCAGCCGCCCGACAGGGGCTTATGGCTACACCTTC.

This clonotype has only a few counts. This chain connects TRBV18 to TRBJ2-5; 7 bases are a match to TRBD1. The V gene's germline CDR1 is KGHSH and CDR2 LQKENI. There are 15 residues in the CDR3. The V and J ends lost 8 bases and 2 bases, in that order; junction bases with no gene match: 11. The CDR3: CASAYSWTGQETQYF. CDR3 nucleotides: TGTGCCAGCGCCTACTCGTGGACAGGACAAGAGACCCAGTACTTC. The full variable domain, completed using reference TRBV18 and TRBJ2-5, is NAGVMQNPRHLVRRRGQEARLRCSPMKGHSHVYWYRQLPEEGLKFMVYLQKENIIDESGMPKERFSAEFPKEGPSILRIQQVVRGDSAAYFCASAYSWTGQETQYFGPGTRLLVL.

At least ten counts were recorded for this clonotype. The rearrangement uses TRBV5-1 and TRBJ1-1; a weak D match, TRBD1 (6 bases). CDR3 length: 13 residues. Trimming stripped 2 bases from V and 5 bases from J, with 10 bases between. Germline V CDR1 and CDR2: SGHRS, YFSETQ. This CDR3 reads CASSFNRETEAFF. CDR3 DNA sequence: TGCGCCAGCAGCTTCAACAGGGAAACTGAAGCTTTCTTT.

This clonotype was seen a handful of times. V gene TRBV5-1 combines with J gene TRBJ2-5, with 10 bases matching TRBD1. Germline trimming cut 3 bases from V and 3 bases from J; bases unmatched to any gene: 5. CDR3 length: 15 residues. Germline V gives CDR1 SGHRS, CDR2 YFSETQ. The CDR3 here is CASSSTGTGEETQYF. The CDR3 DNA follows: TGCGCCAGCAGCTCTACCGGGACAGGGGAAGAGACCCAGTACTTC.

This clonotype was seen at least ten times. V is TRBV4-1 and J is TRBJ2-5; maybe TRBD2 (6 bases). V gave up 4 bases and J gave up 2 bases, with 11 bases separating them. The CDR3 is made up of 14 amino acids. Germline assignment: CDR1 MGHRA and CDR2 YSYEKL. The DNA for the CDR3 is TGCGCCAGCAGCCCCCTAGCGTCTCAAGAGACCCAGTACTTC. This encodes CASSPLASQETQYF.

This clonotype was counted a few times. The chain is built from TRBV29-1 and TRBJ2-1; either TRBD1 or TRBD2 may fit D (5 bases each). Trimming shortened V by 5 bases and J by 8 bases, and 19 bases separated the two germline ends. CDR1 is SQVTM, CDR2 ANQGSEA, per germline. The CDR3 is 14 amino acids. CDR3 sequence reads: CSVRSGPISYEQFF. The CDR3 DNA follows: TGCAGCGTTAGATCGGGACCCATTTCTTATGAGCAGTTCTTC.

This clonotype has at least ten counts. The CDR3 protein is CASSENPASVYEQYF. DNA for the CDR3: TGTGCCAGCAGTGAAAATCCGGCTAGCGTCTACGAGCAGTACTTC. The chain uses TRBV2 and TRBJ2-7, with D perhaps matching TRBD2 (6 bases). Germline V gives CDR1 SNHLY, CDR2 FYNNEI. This CDR3 has 15 residues. Between the trimmed V and J ends, which lost 2 bases and 3 bases, there was a span of 14 bases. The complete variable domain, with remaining parts taken from reference TRBV2 and TRBJ2-7, reads EPEVTQTPSHQVTQMGQEVILRCVPISNHLYFYWYRQILGQKVEFLVSFYNNEISEKSEIFDDQFSVERPDGSNFTLKIRSTKLEDSAMYFCASSENPASVYEQYFGPGTRLTVT.

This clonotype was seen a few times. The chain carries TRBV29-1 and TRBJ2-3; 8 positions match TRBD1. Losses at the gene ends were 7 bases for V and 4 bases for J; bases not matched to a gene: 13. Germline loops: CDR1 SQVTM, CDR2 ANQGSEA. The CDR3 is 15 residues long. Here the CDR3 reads CSATMTGVRADTQYF. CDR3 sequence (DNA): TGCAGCGCCACCATGACAGGGGTACGTGCAGATACGCAGTATTTT.

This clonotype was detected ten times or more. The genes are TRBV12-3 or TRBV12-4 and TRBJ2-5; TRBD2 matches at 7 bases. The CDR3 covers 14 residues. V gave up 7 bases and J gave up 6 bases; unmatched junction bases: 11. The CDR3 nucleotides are TGTGCCAGCACCGACCGGGGGGTCCGCCAGACCCAGTACTTC. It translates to CASTDRGVRQTQYF.

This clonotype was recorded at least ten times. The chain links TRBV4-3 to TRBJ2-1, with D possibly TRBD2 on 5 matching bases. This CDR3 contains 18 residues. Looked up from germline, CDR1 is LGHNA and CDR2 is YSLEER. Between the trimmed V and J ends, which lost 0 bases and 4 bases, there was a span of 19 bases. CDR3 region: CASSQDPPTAGQYNEQFF. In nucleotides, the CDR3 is TGCGCCAGCAGCCAAGATCCCCCTACTGCGGGCCAGTACAATGAGCAGTTCTTC.

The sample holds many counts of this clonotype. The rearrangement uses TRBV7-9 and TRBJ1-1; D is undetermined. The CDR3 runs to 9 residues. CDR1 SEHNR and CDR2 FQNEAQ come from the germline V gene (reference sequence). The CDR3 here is CVSPPEAFF. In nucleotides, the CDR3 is TGTGTCTCTCCTCCTGAAGCTTTCTTT. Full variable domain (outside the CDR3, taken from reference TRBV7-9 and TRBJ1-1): DTGVSQNPRHKITKRGQNVTFRCDPISEHNRLYWYRQTLGQGPEFLTYFQNEAQLEKSRLLSDRFSAERPKGSFSTLEIQRTEQGDSAMYLCVSPPEAFFGQGTRLTVV.